This T cell receptor beta chain was captured in a study of cytomegalovirus exposure and HLA in healthy donors. Germline lookup yields CDR1 SGHRS and CDR2 YFSETQ. The CDR3 is 15 residues long. Trimming pared 3 bases from V and 3 bases from J, leaving 13 bases between. The sample holds a few counts of this clone. The PCR ran on 60 Vbeta and 13 Jbeta primers. The method was immunoSEQ multiplex PCR; TCRdb's version includes in-frame clones alone and lacks a portion of them. Counted here are around 150,000 clones, nearly 80% occurring once; the ten biggest clones make up over 0.95%. The chain recombines TRBV5-1 with TRBJ2-1; no clear D gene. This receptor was taken from a woman aged 50 to 65 in good health and CMV-seropositive. Sequences were obtained from PBMCs. CDR3 in DNA: TGCGCCAGCAGCTCAAGACTCGGAATCTACAATGAGCAGTTCTTC. As protein: CASSSRLGIYNEQFF.